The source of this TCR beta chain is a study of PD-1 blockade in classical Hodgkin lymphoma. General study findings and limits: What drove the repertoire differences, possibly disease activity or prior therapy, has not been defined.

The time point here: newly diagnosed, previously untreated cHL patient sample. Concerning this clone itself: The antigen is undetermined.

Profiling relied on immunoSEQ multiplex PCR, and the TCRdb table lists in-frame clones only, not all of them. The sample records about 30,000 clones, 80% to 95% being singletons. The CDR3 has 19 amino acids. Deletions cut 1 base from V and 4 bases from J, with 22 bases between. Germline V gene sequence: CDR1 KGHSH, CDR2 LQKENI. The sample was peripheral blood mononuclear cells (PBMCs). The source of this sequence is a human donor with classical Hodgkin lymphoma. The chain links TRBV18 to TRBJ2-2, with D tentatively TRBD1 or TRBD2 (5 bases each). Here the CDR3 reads CASSPLTLSAGTGTGELFF. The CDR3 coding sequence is TGTGCCAGCTCACCACTGACCCTGAGTGCAGGGACGGGCACCGGGGAGCTGTTTTTT.